The source of this TCR beta chain is a study of blood T cell repertoires in COVID-19. As for the study in general: Sources were T cells, B-cell-depleted T cells, or PBMCs; the material itself was cDNA or gDNA.

Profiling relied on immunoSEQ multiplex PCR, and the TCRdb table lists in-frame clones only, not all of them. The sample has about 150,000 clones; approximately 86% are singletons. V dropped 7 bases and J dropped 1 base, with 13 bases sitting between them. The CDR3 spans 14 residues. Per germline, CDR1 LNHDA and CDR2 SQIVND (reference sequence). This TCR was recovered from an elderly woman with COVID-19, enrolled during active disease. The source material was peripheral blood. The chain joins TRBV19 to TRBJ1-1; D might be TRBD1 (5 bases). In DNA, the CDR3 is TGTGCCAGTAACCTTCCCGGGGGGAACACTGAAGCTTTCTTT. Translation gives CASNLPGGNTEAFF.